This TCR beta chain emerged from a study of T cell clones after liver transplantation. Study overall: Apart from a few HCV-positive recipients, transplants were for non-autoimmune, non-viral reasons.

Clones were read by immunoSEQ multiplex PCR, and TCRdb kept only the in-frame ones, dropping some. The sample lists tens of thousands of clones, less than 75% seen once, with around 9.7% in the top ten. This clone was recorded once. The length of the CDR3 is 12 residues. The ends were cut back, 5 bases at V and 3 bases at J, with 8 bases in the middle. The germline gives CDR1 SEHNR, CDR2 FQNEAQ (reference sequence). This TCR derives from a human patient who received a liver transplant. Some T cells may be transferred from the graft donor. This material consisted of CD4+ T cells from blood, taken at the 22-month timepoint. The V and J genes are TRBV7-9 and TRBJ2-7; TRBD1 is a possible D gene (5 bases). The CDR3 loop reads CASSRQIYEQYF. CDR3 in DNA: TGTGCCAGCAGCCGACAGATCTACGAGCAGTACTTC.